One and the same sample provided the 16 T cell receptor beta chains below, sequenced in a study of cytomegalovirus exposure and HLA in healthy donors. Some clones are missing from TCRdb's copy, which holds only in-frame ones; the method was immunoSEQ multiplex PCR. In the table there are some 190,000 clones, 86% of which are singletons. The material sequenced was PBMCs. These receptors were obtained from a woman under 30 in good health and CMV-seronegative.

V is TRBV6-1 and J is TRBJ2-7, with D possibly being TRBD2 (6 bases). This CDR3 has 12 amino acids. Between the trimmed V and J ends, which lost 3 bases and 3 bases, there was a span of 6 bases. The germline V gene has CDR1 MNHNS and CDR2 SASEGT. As DNA, the CDR3 is TGTGCCAGCAGTGATAGCGGCTACGAGCAGTACTTC. It translates to CASSDSGYEQYF.

The chain joins TRBV6-1 to TRBJ1-1, with a weak D call TRBD1 (6 bases). Germline V lookup: CDR1 MNHNS, CDR2 SASEGT. Trimming removed 2 bases from V and 0 bases from J, with 13 bases in between. The CDR3 consists of 16 residues. As DNA, the CDR3 is TGTGCCAGCAGTGAATTTCCAGGGGACATGAACACTGAAGCTTTCTTT. It codes for CASSEFPGDMNTEAFF.

V is TRBV5-4 and J is TRBJ1-2, with no clear D. Between the trimmed V and J ends, which lost 5 bases and 2 bases, there was a span of 10 bases. CDR3 length equals 13 residues. CDR1 is SGHNT, CDR2 YYREEE, per germline (reference sequence). CDR3 protein: CASSQQENYGYTF. The CDR3 DNA is TGTGCCAGCAGTCAACAAGAAAACTATGGCTACACCTTC.

The sample holds one count of this clone. This chain uses TRBV7-6 with TRBJ2-5; possible D gene TRBD2, 6 bases. Germline V gene data show CDR1 as SGHVS and CDR2 as FNYEAQ. The CDR3 has 15 amino acids. V was shortened by 5 bases and J by 3 bases, with 16 bases between the two germline ends. The CDR3 loop is CASSPSGTPKETQYF. The CDR3 DNA sequence: TGTGCCAGCAGCCCATCTGGGACTCCAAAAGAGACCCAGTACTTC.

The chain recombines TRBV19 with TRBJ2-3; 13 bases match TRBD2. CDR3 length equals 15 residues. The V segment lost 6 bases and the J segment 5 bases; nucleotides outside the gene matches: 5. Germline lookup yields CDR1 LNHDA and CDR2 SQIVND (reference sequence). The CDR3 sequence is CASSPTSGGRDTQYF. For the CDR3, the DNA is TGTGCCAGTAGCCCGACTAGCGGGGGGCGAGATACGCAGTATTTT.

The chain combines TRBV15 with TRBJ1-5, with a tentative D call TRBD1 (5 bases). CDR1 and CDR2 from the germline V gene are LNHNV and YYDKDF (reference sequence). V shed 1 base and J shed 3 bases, with 13 bases lying between them. The CDR3 loop spans 16 amino acids. The CDR3 bases are TGTGCCACCAGCAGAGCGTCACAGGTCAACAATCAGCCCCAGCATTTT. Translating gives CATSRASQVNNQPQHF.

This chain joins TRBV18 and TRBJ2-7, with D perhaps TRBD2 (5 bases). Germline-derived CDR1 and CDR2 are KGHSH and LQKENI. Trimming took 3 bases from V and 7 from J, leaving 10 bases between them. The CDR3 is made up of 12 amino acids. CDR3 region: CASSPIRGEQYF. The CDR3 region has the DNA TGTGCCAGCTCACCGATCCGGGGAGAGCAGTACTTC.

The chain links TRBV10-2 to TRBJ2-1, with TRBD2 matching 11 bases. There are 14 residues in the CDR3. CDR1 is WSHSY and CDR2 is SAAADI in the germline V gene. V shed 5 bases and J 9 bases; nucleotides not matched to a gene: 6. The CDR3 is CASSIAGGRVEQFF. The CDR3 DNA sequence: TGCGCCAGCAGTATAGCGGGGGGGCGAGTTGAGCAGTTCTTC.

The chain employs TRBV5-1 and TRBJ2-3; 9 bases fit TRBD1. The CDR3 covers 14 residues. Trimming removed 1 base from V and 6 bases from J; junction bases left unmatched: 3. CDR1 is SGHRS, CDR2 YFSETQ, per germline. CDR3 DNA: TGCGCCAGCAGCTTGTTCACAGGGGGCGATACGCAGTATTTT. The encoded protein is CASSLFTGGDTQYF.

V and J are TRBV5-4 and TRBJ2-7, with 7 bases lining up with TRBD1. The germline CDR1 and CDR2 sequences are SGHNT and YYREEE (reference sequence). This CDR3 contains 14 residues. V was clipped by 4 bases and J by 6 bases; unmatched bases: 10. The CDR3 protein is CASSRDRVEREQYF. CDR3 DNA sequence: TGTGCCAGCAGCCGCGACAGGGTAGAGCGCGAGCAGTACTTC.

The V and J genes are TRBV5-1 and TRBJ2-1, with TRBD2 matching 8 bases. CDR3 size: 12 residues. CDR1 is SGHRS and CDR2 is YFSETQ in the germline V gene. With V trimmed by 2 bases and J by 8 bases, 0 bases remained unmatched. The CDR3 DNA reads as TGCGCCAGCAGCTTAGCGGGAGATGAGCAGTTCTTC. It is translated as CASSLAGDEQFF.

The CDR3 loop reads CAISGGQGLRSEQFF. In nucleotides, the CDR3 is TGTGCCATCAGTGGGGGACAGGGTTTAAGGAGTGAGCAGTTCTTC. This chain links TRBV10-3 with TRBJ2-1, with TRBD1 identical over 9 bases. This CDR3 comprises 15 residues. Germline V CDR1 and CDR2: ENHRY, SYGVKD. J lost 9 bases, V lost 4 bases, and 10 bases had no gene match.

The chain uses TRBV7-2 and TRBJ2-7; 9 nucleotides align to TRBD2. Germline-derived CDR1 and CDR2 are SGHTA and FQGNSA. The trim removed 2 bases at V and 4 bases at J, leaving 6 bases unmatched. This CDR3 has 15 residues. The CDR3 sequence: CASSLILAGFYEQYF. The CDR3 coding sequence is TGTGCCAGCAGCTTAATCCTAGCGGGGTTTTACGAGCAGTACTTC.

The chain is built from TRBV19 and TRBJ1-1; 9 bases map to TRBD1. The CDR3 totals 15 residues. The J segment lost 5 bases and the V segment lost 8 bases, leaving 12 bases of the junction unmatched. CDR1 and CDR2 from the germline V gene are LNHDA and SQIVND (reference sequence). Written as DNA, the CDR3 is TGTGCCAGTTCTACAGGGGGCATATTTGTAACTGAAGCTTTCTTT. Amino acid sequence: CASSTGGIFVTEAFF.

This clone appeared once. V and J are TRBV27 and TRBJ1-3; TRBD1 matches 8 bases. This CDR3 is 14 amino acids long. The germline V gene encodes CDR1 MNHEY and CDR2 SMNVEV (reference sequence). V shed 4 bases and J 4 bases; nucleotides not matched to a gene: 3. The CDR3 is CASSSGTGGNTIYF. CDR3 coding DNA: TGTGCCAGCAGTTCCGGGACAGGCGGAAACACCATATATTTT.

V and J are TRBV5-6 and TRBJ1-2, with D tentatively TRBD1 (5 bases). The CDR3 totals 15 residues. V lost 0 bases and J 4 bases, leaving 13 bases between the germline ends. Germline V gene lookup returns CDR1 SGHDT and CDR2 YYEEEE. CDR3 bases: TGTGCCAGCAGCTTGGTGACAGCTACGATCTATGGCTACACCTTC. Its protein product is CASSLVTATIYGYTF.